Below are 10 T cell receptor beta chains sequenced from a single sample in a study of shared clonotypes between healthy human individuals. Assay used: immunoSEQ multiplex PCR; TCRdb lists only in-frame clones, some missing. The data show approximately 2.4 million clones, about 94% seen once. Sequencing input: naive CD4+ T cells sorted from blood. Subset in this sample: CD45RA+ positively selected. These receptors all stem from a man younger than 35 in good health.

This chain uses TRBV7-8 with TRBJ2-7, with D possibly being TRBD2 (6 bases). Germline-derived CDR1 and CDR2 are SGHVS and FQNEAQ. CDR3 length: 15 residues. Deletions cut 1 base from V and 0 bases from J, with 10 bases between. The CDR3 protein is CASSLEGGASYEQYF. The CDR3 nucleotides read TGTGCCAGCAGCTTAGAGGGAGGCGCCTCCTACGAGCAGTACTTC.

This clone was seen a single time. This chain uses TRBV6-5 with TRBJ2-7, with D perhaps TRBD1 (5 bases). This CDR3 has 14 residues. V lost 7 bases, J lost 0 bases, and 13 bases lay in between. Germline-derived CDR1 and CDR2 are MNHEY and SVGAGI. The DNA for the CDR3 is TGTGCCAGCACTTTAGACAGAACCTCCTACGAGCAGTACTTC. Its translation is CASTLDRTSYEQYF.

On this clone: In the same sample, other DNA sequences code for this CDR3. V is TRBV7-2 and J is TRBJ1-2; possibly TRBD1 for D (5 bases). Germline V CDR1 and CDR2: SGHTA, FQGNSA. V gave up 1 base and J gave up 1 base, with 10 bases separating them. This CDR3 is 15 amino acids long. The CDR3 sequence is CASSLVQGSNYGYTF. The CDR3 DNA reads as TGTGCCAGCAGCTTAGTCCAGGGAAGTAACTATGGCTACACCTTC.

The CDR3: CASSRSGTSVVEQYF. The DNA of the CDR3 is TGTGCCAGCAGCCGTTCGGGGACTAGCGTAGTCGAGCAGTACTTC. This chain connects TRBV9 to TRBJ2-7, with 10 bases identical to TRBD2. This CDR3 region has 15 residues. CDR1 and CDR2 (germline): SGDLS, YYNGEE. V lost 4 bases to trimming and J lost 6 bases; unmatched junction nucleotides: 10.

The V call is TRBV11-1, the J call TRBJ1-5; 7 bases map to TRBD1. CDR3 length: 14 amino acids. Losses at the gene ends were 5 bases for V and 6 bases for J; bases not matched to a gene: 7. Per germline, CDR1 SGHAT and CDR2 FQDESV (reference sequence). The CDR3 protein is CASSPDRDSQPQHF. In DNA, the CDR3 is TGTGCCAGCAGCCCAGACAGGGACAGTCAGCCCCAGCATTTT.

This chain links TRBV10-2 with TRBJ1-1; D gene unclear. Germline lookup yields CDR1 WSHSY and CDR2 SAAADI. CDR3 length: 13 amino acids. Trimming removed 3 bases from V and 1 base from J, with 6 bases in between. In DNA, the CDR3 is TGCGCCAGCAGTGAACAGAGGAACACTGAAGCTTTCTTT. Translating gives CASSEQRNTEAFF.

The chain carries TRBV7-2 and TRBJ1-2, with D possibly being TRBD1 (5 bases). The CDR3 is 16 amino acids. V lost 4 bases and J 4 bases, leaving 19 bases between the germline ends. The germline V gene encodes CDR1 SGHTA and CDR2 FQGNSA. Here the CDR3 DNA reads TGTGCCAGCAGCTCCCCTCGGGGGTTGGGAGGCTATGGCTACACCTTC. Translating it yields CASSSPRGLGGYGYTF.

The genes are TRBV6-6 and TRBJ1-2; the D gene is possibly TRBD1 (6 bases). This CDR3 spans 13 amino acids. V dropped 7 bases and J dropped 8 bases, with 17 bases sitting between them. Germline assignment: CDR1 MNHNY and CDR2 SVGAGI (reference sequence). In DNA, the CDR3 is TGTGCCAGCATACCGCCCGGGGGGGGCGGCTACACCTTC. Protein sequence: CASIPPGGGGYTF.

V is TRBV10-3 and J is TRBJ2-7, with TRBD2 matching over 8 bases. Germline V gene lookup returns CDR1 ENHRY and CDR2 SYGVKD. Trimming cost V 3 bases and J 5 bases; bases outside gene matches: 6. The CDR3 is made up of 14 amino acids. CDR3 in DNA: TGTGCCATCAGTGACAAGGCGGGAGGACACGAGCAGTACTTC. It specifies CAISDKAGGHEQYF.

The chain couples TRBV2 to TRBJ1-1; D may be TRBD1 (6 bases). V lost 5 bases and J 4 bases, leaving 20 bases between the germline ends. Germline CDR1 SNHLY, CDR2 FYNNEI. CDR3 length equals 16 residues. The CDR3 nucleotides are TGTGCCAGCAGTCCCCGACGGGGGGCAAGCGGCACTGAAGCTTTCTTT. This sequence encodes CASSPRRGASGTEAFF.